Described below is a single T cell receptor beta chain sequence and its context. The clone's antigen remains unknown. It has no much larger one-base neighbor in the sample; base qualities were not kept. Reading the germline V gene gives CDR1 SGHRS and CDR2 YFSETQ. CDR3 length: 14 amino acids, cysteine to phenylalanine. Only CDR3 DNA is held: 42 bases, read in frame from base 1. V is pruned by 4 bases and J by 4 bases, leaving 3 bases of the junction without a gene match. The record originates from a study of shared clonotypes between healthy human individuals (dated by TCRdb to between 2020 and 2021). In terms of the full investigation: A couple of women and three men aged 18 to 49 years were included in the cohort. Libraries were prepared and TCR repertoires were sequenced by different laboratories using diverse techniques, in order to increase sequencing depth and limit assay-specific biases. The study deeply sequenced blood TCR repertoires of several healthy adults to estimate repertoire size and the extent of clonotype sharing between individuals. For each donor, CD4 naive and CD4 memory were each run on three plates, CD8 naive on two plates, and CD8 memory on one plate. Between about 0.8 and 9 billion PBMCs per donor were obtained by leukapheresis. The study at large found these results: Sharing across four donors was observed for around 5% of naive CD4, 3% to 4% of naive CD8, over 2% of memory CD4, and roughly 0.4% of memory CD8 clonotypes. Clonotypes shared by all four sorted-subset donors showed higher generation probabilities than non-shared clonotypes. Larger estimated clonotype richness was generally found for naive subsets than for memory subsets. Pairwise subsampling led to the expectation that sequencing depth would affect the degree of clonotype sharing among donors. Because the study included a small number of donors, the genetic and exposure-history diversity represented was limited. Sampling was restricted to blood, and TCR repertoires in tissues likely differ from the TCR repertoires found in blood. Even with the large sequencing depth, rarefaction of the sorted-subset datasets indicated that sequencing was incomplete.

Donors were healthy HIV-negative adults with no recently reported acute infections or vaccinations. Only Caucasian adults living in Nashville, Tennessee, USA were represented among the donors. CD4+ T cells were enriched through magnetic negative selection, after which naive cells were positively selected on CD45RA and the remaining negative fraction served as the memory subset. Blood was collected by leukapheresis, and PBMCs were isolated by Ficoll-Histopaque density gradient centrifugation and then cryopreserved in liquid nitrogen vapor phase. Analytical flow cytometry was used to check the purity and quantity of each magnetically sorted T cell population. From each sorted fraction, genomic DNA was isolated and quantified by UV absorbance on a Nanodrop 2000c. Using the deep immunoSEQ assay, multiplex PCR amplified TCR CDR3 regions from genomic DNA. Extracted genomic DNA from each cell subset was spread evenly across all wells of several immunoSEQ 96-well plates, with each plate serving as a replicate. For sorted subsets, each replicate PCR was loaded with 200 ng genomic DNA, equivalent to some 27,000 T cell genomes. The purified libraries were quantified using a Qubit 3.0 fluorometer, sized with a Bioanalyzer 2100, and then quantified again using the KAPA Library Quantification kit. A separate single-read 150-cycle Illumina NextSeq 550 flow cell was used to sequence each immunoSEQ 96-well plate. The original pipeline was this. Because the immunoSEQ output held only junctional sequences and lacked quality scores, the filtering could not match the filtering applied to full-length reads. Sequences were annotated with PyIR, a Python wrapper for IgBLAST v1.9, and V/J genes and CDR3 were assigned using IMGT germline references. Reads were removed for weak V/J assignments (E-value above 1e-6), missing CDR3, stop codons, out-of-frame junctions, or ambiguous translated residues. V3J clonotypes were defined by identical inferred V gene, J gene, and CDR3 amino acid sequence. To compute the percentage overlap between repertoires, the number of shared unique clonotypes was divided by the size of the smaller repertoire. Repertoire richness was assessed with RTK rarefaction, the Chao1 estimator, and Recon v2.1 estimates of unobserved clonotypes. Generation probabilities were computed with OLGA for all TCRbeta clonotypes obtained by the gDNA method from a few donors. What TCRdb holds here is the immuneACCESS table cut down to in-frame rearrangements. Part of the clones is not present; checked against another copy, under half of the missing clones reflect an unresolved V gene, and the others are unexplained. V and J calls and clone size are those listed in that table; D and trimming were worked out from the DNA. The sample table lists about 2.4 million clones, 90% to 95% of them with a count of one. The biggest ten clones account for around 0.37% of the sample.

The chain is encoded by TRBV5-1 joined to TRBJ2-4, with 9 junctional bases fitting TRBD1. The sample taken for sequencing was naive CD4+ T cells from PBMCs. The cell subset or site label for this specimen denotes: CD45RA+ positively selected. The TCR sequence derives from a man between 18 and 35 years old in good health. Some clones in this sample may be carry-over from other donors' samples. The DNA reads TGCGCCAGCAGCGAGACAGGGGGTAAAAACATTCAGTACTTC. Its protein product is CASSETGGKNIQYF.